This entry describes one T cell receptor beta chain. Its antigen is unknown. In germline, CDR1 is SGHVS, CDR2 FQNEAQ. The CDR3 spans 17 residues. The V segment lost 5 bases and the J segment 7 bases; nucleotides outside the gene matches: 20. The blood sample was taken during the colonoscopy visit. The entry originates in a study of pediatric ulcerative colitis. Study results and caveats: Blood samples from a couple of patients yielded substantially fewer templates and were excluded from blood-rectal overlap analysis. Repertoires came from total lymphocyte DNA, not specific subsets.

Data came from immunoSEQ multiplex PCR; TCRdb stores just in-frame clones and leaves some out. This table has 35,000 to 45,000 clones, around four fifths appearing once. V gene TRBV7-8 combines with J gene TRBJ2-7; TRBD2 matches 7 bases. Sequenced input: blood. This sequence originates from a girl aged 10 to 17 with moderate ulcerative colitis. This chain's CDR3 is CASSTLRGFGTTGEQYF. CDR3 sequence (DNA): TGTGCCAGCAGCACCCTCCGTGGCTTTGGGACTACGGGGGAGCAGTACTTC.